This TCR beta chain was found in a study of CD8 T cells in Susac syndrome (dated by TCRdb to about 2019). Regarding the research as a whole: Repertoire sequencing was used to test whether CD8+ T cell activation and differentiation in Susac syndrome was antigen driven.

The table lists this clonotype with a few counts. Its antigen is unknown. No per-base quality is available; no much larger clone lies one base away. The paper as a whole reports these results and caveats: The number of individuals in the TCR sequencing and HLA analysis was acknowledged as relatively small.

RNA was extracted with the RNeasy kit and roughly 0.5 to 1 ug was reverse transcribed using random hexamers. The immunoSEQ multiplex PCR assay, which covers 54 Vbeta and 13 Jbeta segments, was used to amplify TCR beta CDR3 regions. PCR amplification bias was corrected using a synthetic template baseline for primer optimization and computational correction. In the source study's methods: Reads were assigned to V, D and J genes according to IMGT and analyzed in immunoSEQ Analyzer, with only productive sequences retained. Clonality was calculated as one minus the Shannon entropy normalized by log2 of the number of productive unique sequences. Public and private clones were assessed among the 100 most prevalent clones of each patient and control. Clones were defined as Susac-specific when absent from the healthy and MS cohorts, from fewer than 1,300 published viral clones and from other ImmuneACCESS disease sequences. The public reads were run again by TCRdb, first through fastp at Q25 and then through MiXCR, and only productive beta chains were kept. For every CDR3 protein sequence, its rows merge into one entry that carries the most common genes and DNA. TCRdb's processing, not the authors', yielded these V and J calls. A total of more than 200,000 distinct CDR3 sequences appear in this sample, roughly 95% of them only once. The top ten constitute 0.055% to 0.075% of the sample.

For CDR1 and CDR2, the germline V gene lists SGDLS and YYNGEE. The germline V and J ends show losses of 2 bases and 3 bases respectively, and no gene match explains 1 base of the junction. Counted from cysteine to phenylalanine, this CDR3 has 14 amino acids. Only the CDR3 DNA is retained, 42 bases long and in frame from the first base. Peripheral blood CD8+ and CD4+ T cells from healthy donors, Susac syndrome patients and multiple sclerosis patients were profiled using high-throughput TCR beta sequencing. The multiple sclerosis controls were treatment-naive patients whose relapsing-remitting disease, either stable or active, fulfilled the revised McDonald criteria. CD8+ TEMRA cells were enriched by FACS, while bulk CD8+ and CD4+ T cells were purified by magnetic negative isolation. Blood was drawn into EDTA tubes, processed within 24 hours, and PBMCs were isolated by density gradient centrifugation. PBMCs intended for TCR sequencing were cryopreserved in liquid nitrogen and were subsequently thawed in a 37 degrees C water bath. The sorted or isolated CD4+, CD8+ and CD8+ TEMRA cells reached a purity of at least 90%.

The TCR comes from a human donor with multiple sclerosis. Material for sequencing was CD4+ T cells from PBMCs. This sequence uses TRBV9 and TRBJ2-2; TRBD2 matches 7 bases in the middle. The sequence in DNA is TGTGCCAGCAGCGTTGGGGGGGACACCGGGGAGCTGTTTTTT. It is translated as CASSVGGDTGELFF.